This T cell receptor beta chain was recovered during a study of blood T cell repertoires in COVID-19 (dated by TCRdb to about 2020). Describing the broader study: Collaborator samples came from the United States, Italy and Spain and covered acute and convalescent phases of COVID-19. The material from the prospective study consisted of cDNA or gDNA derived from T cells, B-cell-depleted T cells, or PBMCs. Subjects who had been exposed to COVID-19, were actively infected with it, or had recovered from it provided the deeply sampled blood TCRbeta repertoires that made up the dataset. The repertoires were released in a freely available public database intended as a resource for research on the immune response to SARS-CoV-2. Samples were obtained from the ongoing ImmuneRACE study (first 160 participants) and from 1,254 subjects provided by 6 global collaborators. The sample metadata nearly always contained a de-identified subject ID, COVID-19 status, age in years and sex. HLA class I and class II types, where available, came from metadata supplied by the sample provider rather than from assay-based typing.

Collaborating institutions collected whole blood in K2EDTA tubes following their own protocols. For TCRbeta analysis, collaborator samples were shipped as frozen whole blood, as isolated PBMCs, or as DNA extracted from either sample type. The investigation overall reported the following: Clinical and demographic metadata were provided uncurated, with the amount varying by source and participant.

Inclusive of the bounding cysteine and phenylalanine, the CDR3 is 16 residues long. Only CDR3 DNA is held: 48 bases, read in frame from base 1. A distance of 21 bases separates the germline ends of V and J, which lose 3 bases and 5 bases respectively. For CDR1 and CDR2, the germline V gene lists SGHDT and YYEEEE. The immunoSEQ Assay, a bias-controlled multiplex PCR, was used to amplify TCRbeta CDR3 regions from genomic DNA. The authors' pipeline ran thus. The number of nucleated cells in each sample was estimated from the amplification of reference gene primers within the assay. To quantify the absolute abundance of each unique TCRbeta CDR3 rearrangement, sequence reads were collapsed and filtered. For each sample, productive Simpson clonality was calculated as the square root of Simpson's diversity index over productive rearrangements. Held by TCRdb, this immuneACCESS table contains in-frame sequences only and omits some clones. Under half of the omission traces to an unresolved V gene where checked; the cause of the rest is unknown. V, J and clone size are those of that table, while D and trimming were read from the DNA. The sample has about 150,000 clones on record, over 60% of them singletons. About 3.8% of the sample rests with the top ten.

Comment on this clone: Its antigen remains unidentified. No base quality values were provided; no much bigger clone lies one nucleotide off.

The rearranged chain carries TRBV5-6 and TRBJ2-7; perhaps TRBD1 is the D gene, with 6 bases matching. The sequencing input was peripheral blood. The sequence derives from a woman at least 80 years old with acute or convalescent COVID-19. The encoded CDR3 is CASSSVVRGDPHEQYF. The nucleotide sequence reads TGTGCCAGCAGCTCCGTCGTCAGGGGCGATCCTCACGAGCAGTACTTC.